This T cell receptor beta chain emerged from a study of cytotoxic CD8 clonotypes in ibrutinib-treated CLL. Study-level information: Partial response was seen in approximately 25 patients and complete response in 2; after median around 72 months, about 14 stayed remitted, roughly twelve progressed. Timing of response sample collection was a median about twelve months after treatment start, with a range of 6 to 36. General observations from the study: Public clonotypes proved infrequent, and on treatment they shrank or remained steady. Sustained-remission and progressing patients had unequal sampling times.

The repertoire was sequenced with immunoSEQ multiplex PCR; TCRdb's copy has only in-frame clones and lacks some. The sample shows about 49,000 clones, 60% to 80% of them seen only once. Germline V gene sequence: CDR1 ENHRY, CDR2 SYGVKD. CDR3 length: 15 residues. Trimming stripped 8 bases from V and 7 bases from J, with 24 bases between. As concerns this clone: The target antigen is unknown.

The sample was PBMCs, taken after 12 months of ibrutinib treatment. The receptor was derived from a human donor with chronic lymphocytic leukemia. The gene calls are TRBV10-3 and TRBJ2-7; weak D call: TRBD2 (5 bases). Here the CDR3 DNA reads TGTGCCATCGGCGAAGCTACGGGGATCGAGAGTGAGCAGTACTTC. Amino acids: CAIGEATGIESEQYF.